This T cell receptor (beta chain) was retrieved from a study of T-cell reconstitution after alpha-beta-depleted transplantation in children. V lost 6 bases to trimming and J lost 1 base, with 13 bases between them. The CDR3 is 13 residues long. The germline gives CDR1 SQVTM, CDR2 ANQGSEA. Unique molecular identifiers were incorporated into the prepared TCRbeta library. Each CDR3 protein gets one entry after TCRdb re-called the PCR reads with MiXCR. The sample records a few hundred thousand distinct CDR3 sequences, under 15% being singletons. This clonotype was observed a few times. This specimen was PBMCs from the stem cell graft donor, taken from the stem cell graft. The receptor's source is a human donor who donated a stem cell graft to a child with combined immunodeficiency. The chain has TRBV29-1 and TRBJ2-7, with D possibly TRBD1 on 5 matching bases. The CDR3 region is CSVTRQGSYEQYF. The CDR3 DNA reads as TGCAGCGTCACAAGGCAGGGTTCCTACGAGCAGTACTTC.